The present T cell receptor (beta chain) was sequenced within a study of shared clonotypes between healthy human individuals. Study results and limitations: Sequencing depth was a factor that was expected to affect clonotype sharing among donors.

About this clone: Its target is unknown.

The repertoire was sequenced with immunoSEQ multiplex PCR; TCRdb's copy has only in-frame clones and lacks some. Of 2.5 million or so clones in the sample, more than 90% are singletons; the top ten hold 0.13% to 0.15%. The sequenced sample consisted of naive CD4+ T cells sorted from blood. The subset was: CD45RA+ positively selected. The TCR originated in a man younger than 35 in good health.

CDR3: CASSPFRAADTQYF. For the CDR3, the DNA is TGTGCCAGCAGCCCCTTCCGCGCCGCAGATACGCAGTATTTT. The chain links TRBV7-2 to TRBJ2-3; D gene ambiguous. The CDR3 consists of 14 residues. Trimming removed 5 bases from V and 4 bases from J, with 13 bases in between. The germline CDR1 and CDR2 sequences are SGHTA and FQGNSA.